A single sample gave rise to the 17 T cell receptor beta chains below, sequenced in a study of memory CD4+ T cells and cytomegalovirus serostatus (dated by TCRdb to about 2019). Library generation was performed with the immunoSEQ multiplex PCR assay. TCRdb mirrors the immuneACCESS table, restricted to in-frame sequences. Some clones are absent from its copies; in checked studies, under half trace to an unresolved V gene, and the reason for the others is unknown. Across this sample there are about 67,000 clones, with about 76% seen only once. Roughly 4.4% of the sample belongs to the ten largest clones. A FACSAria II was used to sort memory CD4+ T cells, defined as single viable CD3+CD4+CD8-CD45RO+ cells. The sample consisted of memory CD4+ T cells from blood. These receptors all stem from an adult in good health and CMV-seropositive.

The genes are TRBV5-1 and TRBJ1-1, with D hard to call. The CDR3 contains 14 residues. V was cut by 0 bases and J by 1 base, with 7 bases left in between. CDR1 and CDR2 (germline): SGHRS, YFSETQ. The CDR3 reads CASSLEHPNTEAFF. CDR3 DNA sequence: TGCGCCAGCAGCTTGGAACACCCGAACACTGAAGCTTTCTTT. Using reference TRBV5-1 and TRBJ1-1 for the parts outside the CDR3, the full variable domain is KAGVTQTPRYLIKTRGQQVTLSCSPISGHRSVSWYQQTPGQGLQFLFEYFSETQRNKGNFPGRFSGRQFSNSRSEMNVSTLELGDSALYLCASSLEHPNTEAFFGQGTRLTVV.

The chain has TRBV2 and TRBJ1-2; the D is unclear. CDR1 is SNHLY, CDR2 FYNNEI, per germline. CDR3 size: 12 residues. V lost 3 bases, J lost 2 bases, and 4 bases lay in between. In nucleotides, the CDR3 is TGTGCCAGCAGTGAGGGAAACTATGGCTACACCTTC. Translation gives CASSEGNYGYTF.

The chain combines TRBV19 with TRBJ1-2, with TRBD1 as a possible D gene (5 bases). There are 12 residues in the CDR3. The V and J ends lost 6 bases and 1 base respectively, with 6 bases between them. CDR1 LNHDA and CDR2 SQIVND come from the germline V gene (reference sequence). The CDR3 DNA reads TGTGCCAGTAGGAGGGGTAACTATGGCTACACCTTC. Encoded protein: CASRRGNYGYTF.

V usage is TRBV11-3 and J usage is TRBJ2-3, with D tentatively TRBD1 or TRBD2 (6 bases each). V was clipped by 8 bases and J by 4 bases, with 13 bases between them. CDR3 length: 13 residues. Germline CDR1 SGHNT, CDR2 YENEEA. The CDR3 DNA reads TGTGCCAGCGGTGTCGGGGGCGCAGATACGCAGTATTTT. Translated: CASGVGGADTQYF.

The chain couples TRBV7-9 to TRBJ2-3; possibly TRBD2 for D (6 bases). CDR1 SEHNR and CDR2 FQNEAQ come from the germline V gene (reference sequence). V lost 6 bases to trimming and J lost 4 bases, with 17 bases between them. The CDR3 spans 15 residues. The CDR3 region has the DNA TGTGCCAGCAGTGGGGGAAGGACTATGGCAGATACGCAGTATTTT. Amino acids: CASSGGRTMADTQYF.

The table lists this clone with a count of one. The genes are TRBV7-9 and TRBJ2-3, with 9 nucleotides matching TRBD2. The CDR3 totals 18 residues. CDR1 is SEHNR, CDR2 FQNEAQ, per germline (reference sequence). J gave up 3 bases and V 1 base, and 11 bases lay outside the gene matches. CDR3 protein: CASSLGEGLAGSTDTQYF. DNA for the CDR3: TGTGCCAGCAGCTTAGGAGAAGGCCTAGCGGGGTCAACAGATACGCAGTATTTT.

The chain employs TRBV11-2 and TRBJ1-1; possibly TRBD1 for D (5 bases). The germline V gene encodes CDR1 SGHAT and CDR2 FQNNGV. The CDR3 has 16 residues. Trimming stripped 1 base from V and 4 bases from J, with 16 bases between. The CDR3, as DNA: TGTGCCAGCAGCTTAGTGGGGGGAATTGGGGCCACTGAAGCTTTCTTT. This sequence encodes CASSLVGGIGATEAFF.

This sequence joins TRBV23-1 and TRBJ2-3; 8 nucleotides align to TRBD2. TRBV23-1 falls under the ORF class, with uncertain function. The CDR3 is 16 residues long. J lost 4 bases, V lost 1 base, and 7 bases had no gene match. CDR3 sequence: CASSQYKVAGSDTQYF. The CDR3 DNA sequence: TGCGCCAGCAGTCAATATAAGGTAGCGGGGTCAGATACGCAGTATTTT.

The chain uses TRBV7-3 and TRBJ1-1; D is perhaps TRBD1 (5 bases). The germline V gene encodes CDR1 SGHTA and CDR2 FQGTGA. V was cut by 5 bases and J by 4 bases, with 23 bases left in between. CDR3 length: 17 residues. As DNA, the CDR3 is TGTGCCAGCAGCGAACGGGGGGGTCTGGGTGGTGGCACTGAAGCTTTCTTT. The encoded protein is CASSERGGLGGGTEAFF.

The chain is built from TRBV7-3 and TRBJ1-1; D is unresolved. Trimming shortened V by 6 bases and J by 2 bases, and 10 bases separated the two germline ends. CDR1 and CDR2 (germline): SGHTA, FQGTGA. This CDR3 region has 13 residues. The CDR3 is CASRFIRNTEAFF. Here the CDR3 DNA reads TGTGCCAGCAGATTTATTCGTAACACTGAAGCTTTCTTT.

The chain links TRBV2 to TRBJ2-3; TRBD2 matches at 13 bases. V lost 6 bases, J lost 2 bases, and 8 bases stayed unmatched. The CDR3 is made up of 17 amino acids. Germline CDR1 is SNHLY and CDR2 is FYNNEI. CDR3 sequence: CASRGGTSGAHTDTQYF. The CDR3, as DNA: TGTGCCAGCAGGGGAGGGACTAGCGGGGCCCACACAGATACGCAGTATTTT. Based on the CDR3 plus reference TRBV2 and TRBJ2-3, the full variable domain is EPEVTQTPSHQVTQMGQEVILRCVPISNHLYFYWYRQILGQKVEFLVSFYNNEISEKSEIFDDQFSVERPDGSNFTLKIRSTKLEDSAMYFCASRGGTSGAHTDTQYFGPGTRLTVL.

Only one count was recorded for this clone. The V and J genes are TRBV6-6 and TRBJ1-2; maybe TRBD1 (6 bases). Germline V gene sequence: CDR1 MNHNY, CDR2 SVGAGI (reference sequence). Trimming took off 2 bases at V and 5 bases at J, with 12 bases between the two ends. The length of the CDR3 is 14 residues. The CDR3 sequence: CASSYEGGRYGYTF. The CDR3 DNA sequence: TGTGCCAGCAGTTACGAGGGGGGCCGTTATGGCTACACCTTC.

This chain uses TRBV5-1 with TRBJ2-2, with D perhaps being TRBD1 or TRBD2 (5 bases each). The CDR3 extends over 15 amino acids. With 3 bases removed from V and 3 bases from J, the gap between germline ends came to 12 bases. Germline assignment: CDR1 SGHRS and CDR2 YFSETQ. The chain's CDR3 is CASSYDGTDTGELFF. CDR3 nucleotides: TGCGCCAGCAGCTACGACGGGACCGACACCGGGGAGCTGTTTTTT.

The rearrangement uses TRBV6-1 and TRBJ1-2; 9 bases are shared with TRBD1. The V and J ends lost 3 bases and 5 bases, in that order; junction bases with no gene match: 1. CDR3 length: 13 residues. CDR1 and CDR2 (germline): MNHNS, SASEGT. The DNA for the CDR3 is TGTGCCAGCAGTGAGGGACAGGGTTATGGCTACACCTTC. It yields the protein CASSEGQGYGYTF.

This chain connects TRBV11-2 to TRBJ2-1; TRBD1 agrees at 7 bases. CDR3 length equals 15 residues. V lost 3 bases to trimming and J lost 5 bases; unmatched junction nucleotides: 7. CDR1 is SGHAT and CDR2 is FQNNGV in the germline V gene. Here the CDR3 DNA reads TGTGCCAGCAGCTTTTGGGGACAGCCCAACAATGAGCAGTTCTTC. Its translation: CASSFWGQPNNEQFF.

V gene TRBV4-2 combines with J gene TRBJ2-7, with TRBD2 as a possible D gene (6 bases). Deletions cut 4 bases from V and 6 bases from J, with 25 bases between. Per germline, CDR1 LGHNA and CDR2 YNFKEQ. The CDR3 spans 17 residues. Written as DNA, the CDR3 is TGTGCCAGCAGCCCTTATGGCCAGGGACTCGTTTTGGGCGAGCAGTACTTC. Translation: CASSPYGQGLVLGEQYF.

The V gene is TRBV27, the J gene TRBJ2-3; D may be TRBD2 (6 bases). Per the germline V gene, CDR1 is MNHEY and CDR2 is SMNVEV (reference sequence). V lost 7 bases to trimming and J lost 0 bases, with 14 bases between them. The CDR3 has 15 amino acids. The CDR3 sequence: CASKSGFTSTDTQYF. CDR3 DNA sequence: TGTGCCAGCAAAAGCGGGTTTACTAGCACAGATACGCAGTATTTT.